This TCR beta chain was captured by sequencing in a study of graft-versus-host responses after intestinal transplantation. On the study more broadly: Multivisceral, liver-intestinal, or isolated intestinal transplants were given to recipients. Anti-thymocyte globulin induction was given to all recipients, followed by tacrolimus and steroids for around three years.

CDR3 length: 13 residues. The germline CDR1 and CDR2 sequences are SGDLS and YYNGEE. V dropped 2 bases and J dropped 5 bases, with 10 bases sitting between them. Study findings and constraints: The recipient marrow held GvH clones, and some of them showed up first in ileum or blood. Peak GvH clone levels in circulation were associated with early post-transplant HvG declines.

Points on this clone: Its antigen is not known.

Sequencing used immunoSEQ multiplex PCR; TCRdb keeps in-frame clones, though not all of them. This sample has about 47,000 clones, with approximately 96% found just once. The sample consisted of unstimulated CD8+ T cells sorted from spleen or lymph node cells, taken before transplant. The chain links TRBV9 to TRBJ2-5; D assignment may be TRBD1 or TRBD2 (5 bases each). The receptor comes from a human donor who was the organ donor for an intestinal transplant. The CDR3 spells CASSVSREETQYF. The CDR3 DNA sequence: TGTGCCAGCAGCGTCTCCAGGGAGGAGACCCAGTACTTC.